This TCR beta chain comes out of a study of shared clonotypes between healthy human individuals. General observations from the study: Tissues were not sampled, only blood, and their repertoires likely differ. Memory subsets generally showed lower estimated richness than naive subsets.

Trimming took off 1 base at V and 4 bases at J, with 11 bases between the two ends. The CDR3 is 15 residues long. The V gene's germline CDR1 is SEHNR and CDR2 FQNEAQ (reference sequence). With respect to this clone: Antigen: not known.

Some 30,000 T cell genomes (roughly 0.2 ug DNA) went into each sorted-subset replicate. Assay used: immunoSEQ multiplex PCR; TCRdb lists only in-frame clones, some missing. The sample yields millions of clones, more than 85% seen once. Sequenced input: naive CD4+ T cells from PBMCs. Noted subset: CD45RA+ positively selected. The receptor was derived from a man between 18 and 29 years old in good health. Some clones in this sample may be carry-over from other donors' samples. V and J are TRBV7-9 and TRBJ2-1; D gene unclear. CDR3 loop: CASSLGPPDYNEQFF. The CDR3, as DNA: TGTGCCAGCAGCTTAGGACCCCCCGATTACAATGAGCAGTTCTTC.